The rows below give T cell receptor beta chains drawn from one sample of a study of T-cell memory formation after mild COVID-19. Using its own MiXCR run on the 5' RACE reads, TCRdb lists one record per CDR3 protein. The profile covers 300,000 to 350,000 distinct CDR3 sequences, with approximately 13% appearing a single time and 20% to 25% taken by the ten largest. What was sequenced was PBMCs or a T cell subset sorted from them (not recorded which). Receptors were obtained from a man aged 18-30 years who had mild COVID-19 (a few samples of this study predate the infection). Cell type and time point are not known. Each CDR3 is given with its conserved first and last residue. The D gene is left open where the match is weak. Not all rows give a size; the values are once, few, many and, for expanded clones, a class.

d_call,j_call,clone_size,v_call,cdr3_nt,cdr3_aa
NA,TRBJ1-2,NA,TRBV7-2,TGTGCCAGCAGCCCGGGTGGGACGACAGCAAACTATGGCTACACCTTC,CASSPGGTTANYGYTF
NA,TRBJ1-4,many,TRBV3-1,TGTGCCAGCAGCCAAACGTGGTCGATAGGGGAAAAACTGTTTTTT,CASSQTWSIGEKLFF
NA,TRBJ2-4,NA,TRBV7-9,TGTGCCAGCAGCTTAGCAGGACAGATAGAGGACATTCAGTACTTC,CASSLAGQIEDIQYF
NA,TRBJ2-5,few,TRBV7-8,TGTGCCAGCAGTCCAGACAGGTGGGAAGAGACCCAGTACTTC,CASSPDRWEETQYF
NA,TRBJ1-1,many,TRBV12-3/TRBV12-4,TGTGCCAGCAGTTTAGGCCCGAACACTGAAGCTTTCTTT,CASSLGPNTEAFF
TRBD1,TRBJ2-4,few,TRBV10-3,TGTGCCATCAGTAAGGGACAGGGCGGGGACATTCAGTACTTC,CAISKGQGGDIQYF
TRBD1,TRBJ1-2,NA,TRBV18,TGTGCCAGCTCGCTCCTCCTTCCCGGGACAGAATCTGGCTATGGCTACACCTTC,CASSLLLPGTESGYGYTF
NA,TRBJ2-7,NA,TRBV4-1,TGCGCCAGCAGCCAATATCCGTCTTCCCTCTACGAGCAGTACTTC,CASSQYPSSLYEQYF
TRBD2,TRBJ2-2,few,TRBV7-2,TGTGCCAGCAGCTCAGCGGGGGGCCTAAACACCGGGGAGCTGTTTTTT,CASSSAGGLNTGELFF
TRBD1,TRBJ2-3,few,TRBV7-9,TGTGCCAGCAGCTCCCCAGGGGGCGCGACGGTTCTGGATACGCAGTATTTT,CASSSPGGATVLDTQYF
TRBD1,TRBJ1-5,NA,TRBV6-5,TGTGCCAGCAGCAACACAGGGGATGTTCGACAGCCCCAGCATTTT,CASSNTGDVRQPQHF
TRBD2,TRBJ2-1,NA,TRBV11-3,TGTGCCAGCAGCTTGGGACTAGCGGGAGGGCCGGGTAATGAGCAGTTCTTC,CASSLGLAGGPGNEQFF
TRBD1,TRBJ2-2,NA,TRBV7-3,TGTGCCAGCAGCTCCTCAGGGGGCGGGGAGCTGTTTTTT,CASSSSGGGELFF
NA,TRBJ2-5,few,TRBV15,TGTGCCACCAGCAGAGAAAGCTGGGGGGGGCGCGTCTTTCTGTACTTC,CATSRESWGGRVFLYF
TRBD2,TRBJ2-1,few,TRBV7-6,TGTGCCAGCAGCTCGGGACTAGCGCCCGTCAATGAGCAGTTCTTC,CASSSGLAPVNEQFF
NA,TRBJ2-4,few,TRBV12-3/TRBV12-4,TGTGCCAGCAGTACCGGGGCCCTCGTGAACATTCAGTACTTC,CASSTGALVNIQYF
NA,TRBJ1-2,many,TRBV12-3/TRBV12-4,TGTGCCAGCAGCCCGGGATCTTATGGCTACACCTTC,CASSPGSYGYTF
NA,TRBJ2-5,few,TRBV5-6,TGTGCCAGCAGCGACATCGGCCCGCACCAAGAGACCCAGTACTTC,CASSDIGPHQETQYF
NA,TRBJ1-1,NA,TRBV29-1,TGCAGCGTTGAAGTGGGACAAGTGAACACTGAAGCTTTCTTT,CSVEVGQVNTEAFF
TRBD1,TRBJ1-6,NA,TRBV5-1,TGCGCCAGCAGCTCCGGACAGGCTTGGGATTCACCCCTCCACTTT,CASSSGQAWDSPLHF
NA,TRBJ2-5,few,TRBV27,TGTGCCAGCAGTTTATCGCTGGCGGAGACCCAGTACTTC,CASSLSLAETQYF
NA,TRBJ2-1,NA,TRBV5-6,TGTGCCAGCAGCTTGGATAGAGGGGGGAACAATGAGCAGTTCTTC,CASSLDRGGNNEQFF
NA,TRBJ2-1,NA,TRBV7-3,TGTGCCAGCAGCTTAACGCATAAGGGGGAGCAGTTCTTC,CASSLTHKGEQFF
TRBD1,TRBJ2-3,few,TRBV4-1,TGCGCCAGCAGCCAATCGGGACAGGGCACAGATACGCAGTATTTT,CASSQSGQGTDTQYF
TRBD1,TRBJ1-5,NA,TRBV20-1,TGCAGTGCTAGCGGGACAGGGAACGGTCAGCCCCAGCATTTT,CSASGTGNGQPQHF